The rows below give T cell receptor beta chains drawn from one sample of a study of blood T cells in healthy people across ages. Using its own MiXCR run on the 5' RACE reads, TCRdb lists one record per CDR3 protein. The table shows about 1.4 million distinct CDR3 sequences, with 59% occurring only once. Specimen: blood. The receptors derive from a young man in good health. CDR3s include the opening cysteine and the closing phenylalanine or tryptophan. Fields, in order: D gene, V gene, J gene, clone size, CDR3 protein, CDR3 DNA. A D gene is named only where the DNA matches it firmly. Expanded clones are given a class, and other clones once, few, many or no size at all.

TRBD1	TRBV4-1	TRBJ1-2	-	CASSQDPGGRNYGYTF	TGCGCCAGCAGCCAAGATCCAGGGGGCAGGAACTATGGCTACACCTTC
TRBD1	TRBV29-1	TRBJ2-7	-	CSVAGQGPHEQYF	TGCAGCGTTGCGGGACAGGGTCCCCACGAGCAGTACTTC
TRBD2	TRBV12-3/TRBV12-4	TRBJ2-1	few	CASSLGLAVEQFF	TGTGCCAGCAGTTTGGGACTAGCGGTCGAGCAGTTCTTC
TRBD2	TRBV6-5	TRBJ2-7	-	CASRREHTYEQYF	TGTGCCAGCAGGCGGGAGCACACCTACGAGCAGTACTTC
-	TRBV20-1	TRBJ2-7	-	CSARADTARYEQYF	TGCAGTGCTAGAGCAGATACAGCGCGCTACGAGCAGTACTTC
TRBD1	TRBV4-1	TRBJ1-2	-	CASSQTTGESGGYTF	TGCGCCAGCAGCCAAACAACAGGGGAGAGCGGTGGCTACACCTTC
-	TRBV4-3	TRBJ1-2	-	CASSHTGGYTF	TGCGCCAGCAGCCACACGGGTGGCTACACCTTC
TRBD2	TRBV10-3	TRBJ2-1	few	CAISESTRSKRGSYNEQFF	TGTGCCATCAGTGAGTCGACTCGTTCGAAGCGGGGGAGCTACAATGAGCAGTTCTTC
TRBD2	TRBV12-3/TRBV12-4	TRBJ2-3	-	CASSFGLAGVVTDTQYF	TGTGCCAGCAGTTTTGGACTAGCGGGGGTGGTGACAGATACGCAGTATTTT
TRBD2	TRBV4-1	TRBJ2-7	many	CASSHTAGGPSYEQYF	TGCGCCAGCAGCCACACAGCGGGGGGCCCATCTTACGAGCAGTACTTC
-	TRBV29-1	TRBJ1-2	-	CSVVPVNTNYGYTF	TGCAGCGTTGTCCCAGTGAACACTAACTATGGCTACACCTTC
-	TRBV2	TRBJ1-1	-	CASSAQGSTEAFF	TGTGCCAGCAGTGCTCAGGGATCCACTGAAGCTTTCTTT
-	TRBV20-1	TRBJ2-1	-	CSARTRESYNEQFF	TGCAGTGCTAGAACCCGGGAGTCCTACAATGAGCAGTTCTTC
TRBD2	TRBV6-1	TRBJ2-7	-	CASILLAGRNEQYF	TGTGCCAGCATCCTACTAGCGGGACGTAACGAGCAGTACTTC
TRBD2	TRBV7-9	TRBJ2-5	-	CASSFGTSGMLVETQYF	TGTGCCAGCAGCTTTGGGACTAGCGGGATGTTAGTAGAGACCCAGTACTTC
-	TRBV7-2	TRBJ2-3	few	CASSLRRWSATDTQYF	TGTGCCAGCAGCTTACGGCGGTGGTCAGCCACAGATACGCAGTATTTT
TRBD1	TRBV27	TRBJ2-7	-	CASSTGAGSYEQYF	TGTGCCAGCAGCACAGGGGCAGGCTCCTACGAGCAGTACTTC
-	TRBV3-1	TRBJ1-2	few	CASSPGQTGYTF	TGTGCCAGCAGCCCGGGACAAACTGGCTACACCTTC
TRBD2	TRBV11-3	TRBJ2-1	-	CASSLSGLAGVGEQFF	TGTGCCAGCAGCCTTTCGGGACTAGCGGGAGTCGGTGAGCAGTTCTTC
-	TRBV4-2	TRBJ2-1	-	CASSHQENNEQFF	TGTGCCAGCAGCCACCAGGAGAACAATGAGCAGTTCTTC
-	TRBV7-2	TRBJ2-5	-	CASSTDWGETQYF	TGTGCCAGCAGCACAGACTGGGGGGAGACCCAGTACTTC
-	TRBV2	TRBJ2-5	-	CASSESLSQETQYF	TGTGCCAGCAGTGAAAGTCTAAGCCAAGAGACCCAGTACTTC
-	TRBV7-2	TRBJ2-5	-	CASARENRETQYF	TGTGCCAGCGCCCGGGAGAATAGGGAGACCCAGTACTTC
TRBD2	TRBV28	TRBJ2-7	-	CASSFGAERAGGYYEQYF	TGTGCCAGCAGTTTCGGAGCGGAGAGAGCGGGAGGTTACTACGAGCAGTACTTC
-	TRBV5-5	TRBJ2-1	-	CASSLWRGAGNEQFF	TGTGCCAGCAGCTTGTGGAGGGGCGCCGGGAATGAGCAGTTCTTC
-	TRBV6-2/TRBV6-3	TRBJ2-7	-	CASSYSIPDSTYEQYF	TGTGCCAGCAGTTACTCGATCCCTGACAGCACCTACGAGCAGTACTTC
TRBD2	TRBV13	TRBJ2-1	-	CASSLLGGLAGNERFF	TGTGCCAGCAGCTTGCTGGGAGGACTAGCGGGAAATGAGCGGTTCTTC
-	TRBV15	TRBJ1-4	-	CATSSEIVNEKLFF	TGTGCCACCAGCAGCGAAATAGTTAATGAAAAACTGTTTTTT
-	TRBV29-1	TRBJ1-1	-	CSAYGTYTEAFF	TGCAGCGCTTACGGGACCTACACTGAAGCTTTCTTT
-	TRBV27	TRBJ2-5	few	CASSWGLSGQETQYF	TGTGCCAGCAGTTGGGGCCTTAGCGGACAAGAGACCCAGTACTTC
-	TRBV4-1	TRBJ1-1	-	CASSQIKSGRRAEAFF	TGCGCCAGCAGCCAGATCAAATCAGGGAGGCGGGCTGAAGCTTTCTTT
-	TRBV2	TRBJ2-4	few	CASSEGGLAKNIQYF	TGTGCCAGCAGTGAGGGGGGTCTAGCCAAAAACATTCAGTACTTC
-	TRBV12-5	TRBJ2-7	few	CASGSAGRDTYEQYF	TGTGCTAGTGGTTCCGCTGGTAGGGATACCTACGAGCAGTACTTC
-	TRBV13	TRBJ2-7	-	CASSHRPGHSGEQYF	TGTGCCAGCAGCCACCGACCGGGACATTCAGGCGAGCAGTACTTC
TRBD2	TRBV5-1	TRBJ2-3	-	CASSRGLAANTDTQYF	TGCGCCAGCAGCCGGGGACTAGCGGCTAACACAGATACGCAGTATTTT
TRBD1	TRBV4-1	TRBJ2-5	-	CASSQEPGQGILVTQYF	TGCGCCAGCAGCCAAGAACCGGGACAGGGTATTTTGGTGACCCAGTACTTC
TRBD1	TRBV11-2	TRBJ2-7	many	CASSRGQSYEQYF	TGTGCCAGCAGCCGGGGACAGTCCTACGAGCAGTACTTC
-	TRBV2	TRBJ2-7	-	CASSDRPSTYEQYF	TGTGCCAGCAGTGACAGGCCCTCTACCTACGAGCAGTACTTC
TRBD2	TRBV20-1	TRBJ2-5	-	CSIPGLAGGWVETQYF	TGCAGTATACCGGGACTAGCGGGAGGATGGGTAGAGACCCAGTACTTC
-	TRBV14	TRBJ1-2	-	CASSPFGHSGYTF	TGTGCCAGCAGCCCCTTCGGGCACTCGGGCTACACCTTC
-	TRBV20-1	TRBJ2-3	-	CSAREGAYSTDTQYF	TGCAGTGCTAGGGAGGGGGCTTATAGCACAGATACGCAGTATTTT
-	TRBV5-1	TRBJ2-2	-	CASSLEGFGGELFF	TGCGCCAGCAGCTTGGAGGGGTTCGGCGGGGAGCTGTTTTTT
TRBD1	TRBV12-3/TRBV12-4	TRBJ2-5	few	CASSFMGQQETQYF	TGTGCCAGCAGTTTTATGGGACAGCAAGAGACCCAGTACTTC
-	TRBV4-2	TRBJ2-7	-	CASSQSTSEQYF	TGTGCCAGCAGCCAGAGTACCTCAGAGCAGTACTTC
TRBD1	TRBV20-1	TRBJ1-2	-	CSARAPPGQDGYTF	TGCAGTGCTAGAGCCCCACCGGGACAGGATGGCTACACCTTC
TRBD1	TRBV24-1	TRBJ2-3	-	CATSDGTGPDTQYF	TGTGCCACCAGTGACGGGACAGGGCCAGATACGCAGTATTTT
-	TRBV29-1	TRBJ2-5	-	CSVEERAAQWYQETQYF	TGCAGCGTTGAAGAACGGGCGGCACAATGGTACCAAGAGACCCAGTACTTC
-	TRBV6-5	TRBJ1-5	-	CASSDSGTGNQPQHF	TGTGCCAGCAGTGACTCGGGGACTGGCAATCAGCCCCAGCATTTT
-	TRBV5-5	TRBJ1-2	-	CASSLRPGALYGYTF	TGTGCCAGCAGCTTGCGGCCGGGGGCATTATATGGCTACACCTTC
TRBD2	TRBV20-1	TRBJ2-3	-	CSAGTSGGIADTQYF	TGCAGTGCCGGGACTAGCGGGGGTATCGCAGATACGCAGTATTTT
TRBD1	TRBV27	TRBJ2-7	-	CASADRNGLHEQYF	TGTGCCAGTGCGGACAGGAATGGGTTACACGAGCAGTACTTC
-	TRBV20-1	TRBJ1-2	-	CSARMFGANYGYTF	TGCAGTGCTAGAATGTTTGGCGCTAACTATGGCTACACCTTC